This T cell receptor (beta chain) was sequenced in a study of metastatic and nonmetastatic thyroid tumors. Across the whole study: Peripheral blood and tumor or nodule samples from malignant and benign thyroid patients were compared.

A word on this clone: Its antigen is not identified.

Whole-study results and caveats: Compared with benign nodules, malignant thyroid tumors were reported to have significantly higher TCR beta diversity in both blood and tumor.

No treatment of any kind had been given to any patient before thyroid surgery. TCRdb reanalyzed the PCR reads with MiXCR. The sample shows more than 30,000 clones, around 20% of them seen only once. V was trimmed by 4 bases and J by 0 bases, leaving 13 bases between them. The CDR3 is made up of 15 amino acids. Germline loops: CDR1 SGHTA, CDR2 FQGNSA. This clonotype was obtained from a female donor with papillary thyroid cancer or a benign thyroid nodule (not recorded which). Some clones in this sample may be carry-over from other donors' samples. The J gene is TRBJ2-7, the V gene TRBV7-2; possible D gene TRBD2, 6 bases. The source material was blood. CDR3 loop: CASSWCGIASYEQYF. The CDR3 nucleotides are TGTGCCAGCAGCTGGTGCGGGATTGCCTCCTACGAGCAGTACTTC.